A single sample is the source of the 32 T cell receptor beta chains below, sequenced in a study of cytomegalovirus exposure and HLA in healthy donors. Data came from immunoSEQ multiplex PCR; TCRdb stores just in-frame clones and leaves some out. The repertoire holds 130,000 to 150,000 clones, around nine tenths seen once, with 7% to 9% in the top ten. Source material: PBMCs. These receptors came from a woman between 18 and 29 years old in good health and CMV-seropositive.

The chain links TRBV28 to TRBJ1-1; maybe TRBD1 (5 bases). The CDR3 consists of 15 residues. The V gene lost 2 bases and the J gene lost 4 bases, with 14 bases spanning the gap. The germline CDR1 and CDR2 sequences are MDHEN and SYDVKM. The CDR3 nucleotides are TGTGCCAGCAGTTTAATCGGGCGGGGGGGCACTGAAGCTTTCTTT. Amino acids: CASSLIGRGGTEAFF.

CDR3 DNA: TGCGCCAGCAGCCCCGGGACAGGGGAAGGCTACACCTTC. Its protein is CASSPGTGEGYTF. The V gene is TRBV5-1, the J gene TRBJ1-2; 10 bases agree with TRBD1. The V gene end was trimmed by 4 bases and the J gene end by 8 bases; junction bases not matched to a gene: 5. The CDR3 is 13 residues long. In germline, CDR1 is SGHRS, CDR2 YFSETQ.

J is TRBJ1-6 and V is TRBV6-6; D is unresolved. Germline lookup yields CDR1 MNHNY and CDR2 SVGAGI (reference sequence). The V end was cut by 7 bases, the J end by 0 bases, with 13 bases between. The CDR3 extends over 16 amino acids. The CDR3 DNA reads TGTGCCAGCACGTTGGAGTCTAGCTCCTATAATTCACCCCTCCACTTT. Encoded protein: CASTLESSSYNSPLHF.

The rearrangement links TRBV9 to TRBJ2-7, with TRBD1 matching 7 bases. V lost 0 bases and J lost 6; bases outside the gene matches: 6. Germline V gene lookup returns CDR1 SGDLS and CDR2 YYNGEE. The CDR3 is 14 amino acids. The CDR3 DNA follows: TGTGCCAGCAGCGTAGGGTTAACAGGGGCCGAGCAGTACTTC. It specifies CASSVGLTGAEQYF.

V usage is TRBV5-4 and J usage is TRBJ2-7; D gene ambiguous. The CDR3 contains 13 residues. V gave up 0 bases and J gave up 2 bases, with 6 bases separating them. Germline CDR1 is SGHNT and CDR2 is YYREEE (reference sequence). Here the CDR3 reads CASSLDTTYEQYF. The CDR3 DNA reads as TGTGCCAGCAGCTTGGACACTACCTACGAGCAGTACTTC.

This chain uses TRBV9 with TRBJ2-3, with D possibly being TRBD2 (5 bases). The V end was cut by 5 bases, the J end by 2 bases, with 12 bases between. CDR1 is SGDLS and CDR2 is YYNGEE in the germline V gene. The CDR3 sequence is 14 residues long. The CDR3 DNA reads as TGTGCCAGCAGGCGGGCCGAATCCACAGATACGCAGTATTTT. This encodes CASRRAESTDTQYF.

This chain joins TRBV28 and TRBJ2-1, with D possibly TRBD2 on 7 matching bases. The CDR3 loop spans 14 amino acids. Trimming removed 8 bases from V and 8 bases from J, with 19 bases in between. The germline gives CDR1 MDHEN, CDR2 SYDVKM. The CDR3 DNA follows: TGTGCCAGCGTGAGGGAGGGGGGCCACCATGAGCAGTTCTTC. Protein: CASVREGGHHEQFF. The full variable domain, with the rest looked up from reference TRBV28 and TRBJ2-1, is DVKVTQSSRYLVKRTGEKVFLECVQDMDHENMFWYRQDPGLGLRLIYFSYDVKMKEKGDIPEGYSVSREKKERFSLILESASTNQTSMYLCASVREGGHHEQFFGPGTRLTVL.

The chain recombines TRBV5-1 with TRBJ1-1, with 8 positions matching TRBD1. The germline V gene encodes CDR1 SGHRS and CDR2 YFSETQ. The length of the CDR3 is 15 residues. Losses at the gene ends were 4 bases for V and 5 bases for J; bases not matched to a gene: 10. This chain's CDR3 is CASSLLTGVGTEAFF. In DNA, the CDR3 is TGCGCCAGCAGCCTATTGACAGGGGTGGGGACTGAAGCTTTCTTT.

The chain's CDR3 is CASSPSDRGYTF. In DNA, the CDR3 is TGTGCCAGCTCACCAAGCGACAGGGGATACACCTTC. J is TRBJ1-2 and V is TRBV18; 8 nucleotides align to TRBD1. Germline V gene lookup returns CDR1 KGHSH and CDR2 LQKENI. V was pared by 2 bases and J by 11 bases, with 4 bases of the junction left unmatched. This CDR3 spans 12 amino acids. Looking up the rest from reference TRBV18 and TRBJ1-2 gives the full variable domain: NAGVMQNPRHLVRRRGQEARLRCSPMKGHSHVYWYRQLPEEGLKFMVYLQKENIIDESGMPKERFSAEFPKEGPSILRIQQVVRGDSAAYFCASSPSDRGYTFGSGTRLTVV.

This sequence joins TRBV28 and TRBJ1-6; D unclear. V was pared by 4 bases and J by 0 bases, with 4 bases between. The CDR3 length is 14 residues. Germline V gene lookup returns CDR1 MDHEN and CDR2 SYDVKM. The CDR3, as DNA: TGTGCCAGCAGTTCAGGCTCCTATAATTCACCCCTCCACTTT. Amino acids: CASSSGSYNSPLHF.

This sequence joins TRBV12-2 and TRBJ1-1; the table assigns TRBD1, which was not confirmed against the DNA. TRBV12-2 is listed as a pseudogene. The CDR3 runs 16 residues. DNA of the CDR3: TGTGCAAGTCGCTTAGCTCAGAAGACAGTCTTCACTGAAGCTTTCTTT. Translated, it gives CASRLAQKTVFTEAFF.

V and J are TRBV7-8 and TRBJ2-5, with TRBD1 matching 7 bases. CDR1 is SGHVS, CDR2 FQNEAQ, per germline. The CDR3 length is 16 residues. After removal of 7 bases from V and 4 bases from J, the junction contained 15 bases not matched to a gene. CDR3 bases: TGTGCCAGCACCCTCGAGAGGGGGCTCCGGGGAGAGACCCAGTACTTC. Its protein is CASTLERGLRGETQYF.

This chain's CDR3 is CASRQTGKYSPLHF. CDR3 coding DNA: TGTGCCAGCAGGCAAACAGGGAAATATTCACCCCTCCACTTT. The chain recombines TRBV6-5 with TRBJ1-6; a weak D match, TRBD1 (6 bases). Germline V CDR1 and CDR2: MNHEY, SVGAGI. V was trimmed by 6 bases and J by 8 bases, leaving 14 bases between them. There are 14 residues in the CDR3.

The chain recombines TRBV9 with TRBJ2-4; TRBD2 is a possible D gene (6 bases). Germline lookup yields CDR1 SGDLS and CDR2 YYNGEE. This CDR3 comprises 14 residues. V dropped 0 bases and J dropped 8 bases, with 12 bases sitting between them. The CDR3 here is CASSVGGAGDIQYF. The CDR3 nucleotides are TGTGCCAGCAGCGTAGGCGGGGCGGGTGACATTCAGTACTTC. Drawing the rest from reference TRBV9 and TRBJ2-4, the complete variable domain is DSGVTQTPKHLITATGQRVTLRCSPRSGDLSVYWYQQSLDQGLQFLIQYYNGEERAKGNILERFSAQQFPDLHSELNLSSLELGDSALYFCASSVGGAGDIQYFGAGTRLSVL.

This chain connects TRBV6-5 to TRBJ1-1; the match to TRBD1 covers 8 bases. Germline values: CDR1 MNHEY, CDR2 SVGAGI. This CDR3 has 15 residues. V trimming: 5 bases; J trimming: 2 bases; junction bases outside the gene matches: 7. The DNA for the CDR3 is TGTGCCAGCAGTCCGGTGGACAGGGCAAACACTGAAGCTTTCTTT. Its protein product is CASSPVDRANTEAFF.

By share, this clone counts as large. The rearrangement uses TRBV4-1 and TRBJ2-7, with D possibly being TRBD2 (5 bases). Deletions cut 4 bases from V and 3 bases from J, with 13 bases between. In germline, CDR1 is MGHRA, CDR2 YSYEKL. The CDR3 consists of 14 residues. For the CDR3, the DNA is TGCGCCAGCAGCCCCAATGTAGGAGGCTACGAGCAGTACTTC. This gives the protein CASSPNVGGYEQYF.

The chain is built from TRBV5-1 and TRBJ1-2, with TRBD1 identical over 7 bases. CDR1 is SGHRS and CDR2 is YFSETQ in the germline V gene. The CDR3 extends over 14 amino acids. V shed 4 bases and J 8 bases; nucleotides not matched to a gene: 11. CDR3 DNA: TGCGCCAGCAGCCCCCGGACAGGCCTGGGGGGCTACACCTTC. It encodes CASSPRTGLGGYTF.

The rearrangement links TRBV5-1 to TRBJ2-5, with D possibly matching TRBD2 (5 bases). Germline-derived CDR1 and CDR2 are SGHRS and YFSETQ. CDR3 length: 15 residues. Trimming took 0 bases from V and 4 from J, leaving 13 bases between them. CDR3 loop: CASSLGNSVSETQYF. In DNA, the CDR3 is TGCGCCAGCAGCTTGGGAAATAGCGTTTCAGAGACCCAGTACTTC.

The gene calls are TRBV5-1 and TRBJ2-7; 9 nucleotides agree with TRBD1. The CDR3 loop spans 14 amino acids. CDR1 is SGHRS, CDR2 YFSETQ, per germline. J lost 5 bases, V lost 4 bases, and 7 bases had no gene match. The CDR3 DNA reads TGCGCCAGCAGCACGGGACAGGGATTTCACGAGCAGTACTTC. Protein sequence: CASSTGQGFHEQYF.

The chain carries TRBV6-5 and TRBJ1-1; possible D gene TRBD1, 5 bases. The length of the CDR3 is 15 residues. Germline V lookup: CDR1 MNHEY, CDR2 SVGAGI. The germline V and J ends were trimmed by 6 bases and 5 bases, with 19 bases remaining between them. In nucleotides, the CDR3 is TGTGCCAGCAGCTCCCCCTGGGCAGGGAAAACTGAAGCTTTCTTT. This translates into CASSSPWAGKTEAFF.

The count of this clone is one. V is TRBV10-3 and J is TRBJ2-1; tentatively, D is TRBD1 (6 bases). V lost 8 bases and J lost 0, with 14 bases in between. The germline V gene encodes CDR1 ENHRY and CDR2 SYGVKD. This CDR3 is built from 15 residues. The CDR3 sequence: CAIGTTGSSYNEQFF. CDR3 nucleotide sequence: TGTGCCATCGGGACAACAGGGAGCTCCTACAATGAGCAGTTCTTC.

The chain has TRBV30 and TRBJ2-3; maybe TRBD2 (5 bases). CDR1 GTSNPN and CDR2 SVGIG come from the germline V gene (reference sequence). CDR3 length equals 14 residues. V was pared by 0 bases and J by 2 bases, with 9 bases between. The chain's CDR3 is CAWSVLDFTDTQYF. In nucleotides, the CDR3 is TGTGCCTGGAGTGTACTGGACTTCACAGATACGCAGTATTTT.

The chain joins TRBV11-2 to TRBJ2-1, with 10 bases aligning to TRBD1. Germline loops: CDR1 SGHAT, CDR2 FQNNGV. CDR3 length: 15 residues. The J segment lost 3 bases and the V segment lost 6 bases, leaving 5 bases of the junction unmatched. Written as DNA, the CDR3 is TGTGCCAGCAGTTTTGACAGGGGGCTCTACAATGAGCAGTTCTTC. Amino acids: CASSFDRGLYNEQFF.

This sequence joins TRBV7-9 and TRBJ1-1, with a possible D match to TRBD1 (5 bases). The CDR3 extends over 14 amino acids. Germline V gene data show CDR1 as SEHNR and CDR2 as FQNEAQ (reference sequence). Trimming removed 0 bases at V and 7 bases at J, with 12 bases between. Here the CDR3 DNA reads TGTGCCAGCAGCTTAGCGTCTACGGGGGATGAAGCTTTCTTT. It yields the protein CASSLASTGDEAFF.

CDR3 bases: TGTGCCAGCAGTTACTCGATGGGGCTAGGGGGCTACACCTTC. Translation: CASSYSMGLGGYTF. The V gene is TRBV6-6, the J gene TRBJ1-2, with D perhaps TRBD1 (5 bases). The CDR3 is made up of 14 amino acids. V shed 0 bases and J shed 8 bases, with 13 bases lying between them. Per germline, CDR1 MNHNY and CDR2 SVGAGI (reference sequence).

The chain combines TRBV27 with TRBJ2-3, with 9 bases identical to TRBD2. From germline, CDR1 is MNHEY and CDR2 SMNVEV (reference sequence). This CDR3 spans 17 amino acids. With V trimmed by 0 bases and J by 1 base, 5 bases remained unmatched. The CDR3 loop reads CASSLSWAGGGTDTQYF. CDR3 bases: TGTGCCAGCAGTTTATCGTGGGCGGGGGGGGGCACAGATACGCAGTATTTT.

The chain couples TRBV9 to TRBJ2-2, with D possibly being TRBD2 (5 bases). Germline CDR1 and CDR2: SGDLS and YYNGEE. The CDR3 is 16 residues long. V was trimmed by 0 bases and J by 7 bases, leaving 16 bases between them. The CDR3 is CASSVGLIRGGGELFF. The CDR3, as DNA: TGTGCCAGCAGCGTAGGACTAATTCGAGGCGGCGGGGAGCTGTTTTTT.

This chain connects TRBV6-5 to TRBJ2-7; D remains ambiguous. Per germline, CDR1 MNHEY and CDR2 SVGAGI. V lost 4 bases and J 0 bases, leaving 10 bases between the germline ends. This CDR3 comprises 14 residues. This chain's CDR3 is CASSSGQSSYEQYF. CDR3 in DNA: TGTGCCAGCAGTTCAGGCCAAAGCTCCTACGAGCAGTACTTC.

The CDR3 sequence is CASSIRDRNQPQHF. The DNA for the CDR3 is TGTGCCAGTAGTATACGGGACAGAAATCAGCCCCAGCATTTT. The rearrangement links TRBV19 to TRBJ1-5; 7 nucleotides match TRBD1. V lost 2 bases to trimming and J lost 4 bases; unmatched junction nucleotides: 2. CDR3 length equals 14 residues. Germline V gene lookup returns CDR1 LNHDA and CDR2 SQIVND (reference sequence).

This clone was detected only a few times. The V call is TRBV10-3, the J call TRBJ1-6; maybe TRBD1 (6 bases). CDR1 is ENHRY and CDR2 is SYGVKD in the germline V gene. The CDR3 covers 14 residues. The V and J ends lost 3 bases and 16 bases respectively, with 19 bases between them. The CDR3 region has the DNA TGTGCCATCAGTGAATCGGACGCAGGGGATATTCTCCACTTT. As protein: CAISESDAGDILHF.

This CDR3 reads CASRSRTGETQYF. CDR3 DNA sequence: TGCGCCAGCAGATCTAGGACAGGAGAGACCCAGTACTTC. The J gene is TRBJ2-5, the V gene TRBV5-1; 7 bases are a match to TRBD1. V lost 5 bases, J lost 4 bases, and 5 bases stayed unmatched. The CDR3 sequence is 13 residues long. Germline values: CDR1 SGHRS, CDR2 YFSETQ.

For this clone: Other DNA sequences from this sample encode an identical CDR3 as well. CDR3 DNA sequence: TGCGCCAGCAGCCCCGTTAGCTCTGGAAACACCATATATTTT. Its translation: CASSPVSSGNTIYF. The chain couples TRBV5-1 to TRBJ1-3; D uncertain. Trimming took off 4 bases at V and 0 bases at J, with 8 bases between the two ends. The germline V gene encodes CDR1 SGHRS and CDR2 YFSETQ. The CDR3 contains 14 residues.